Listed here are 18 T cell receptor beta chains from one sample, sequenced in a study of blood T cell repertoires in COVID-19. Clones were read by immunoSEQ multiplex PCR, and TCRdb kept only the in-frame ones, dropping some. In the table there are 100,000 or so clones, around 73% of which are singletons. The sequencing input was peripheral blood. The receptors here all came from a man aged 55 to 70 with active or convalescent COVID-19.

The table lists this clone with many counts. J is TRBJ1-3 and V is TRBV9; 7 bases match TRBD1. V was pared by 0 bases and J by 4 bases, with 4 bases of the junction left unmatched. The CDR3 is made up of 15 amino acids. CDR1 is SGDLS, CDR2 YYNGEE, per germline. Written as DNA, the CDR3 is TGTGCCAGCAGCGTAGGAACGACAGGGGGAAACACCATATATTTT. It translates to CASSVGTTGGNTIYF.

The V gene is TRBV12-3 or TRBV12-4, the J gene TRBJ2-3, with 7 bases fitting TRBD2. The CDR3 totals 13 residues. With 7 bases clipped from V and 5 bases from J, the junction kept 6 bases outside the gene matches. CDR3 region: CASITRGVDTQYF. The CDR3 region has the DNA TGTGCCAGCATAACTCGGGGGGTAGATACGCAGTATTTT.

The rearrangement links TRBV7-9 to TRBJ2-3; D remains ambiguous. The V end was cut by 3 bases, the J end by 2 bases, with 6 bases between. In germline, CDR1 is SEHNR, CDR2 FQNEAQ (reference sequence). The CDR3 is made up of 13 amino acids. CDR3 residues: CASSFPNTDTQYF. CDR3 nucleotides: TGTGCCAGCAGCTTTCCAAACACAGATACGCAGTATTTT.

J is TRBJ2-7 and V is TRBV18; 11 bases align to TRBD2. The CDR3 contains 13 residues. The junction had 2 bases not matched to a gene; V was cut back by 4 bases and J by 6 bases. Germline V gene lookup returns CDR1 KGHSH and CDR2 LQKENI. The CDR3 reads CASSQTSGTEQYV. CDR3 bases: TGTGCCAGCTCACAGACTAGCGGGACCGAGCAGTACGTC.

This clone was found a few times. The rearrangement uses TRBV2 and TRBJ2-2; 12 bases agree with TRBD1. V shed 6 bases, J shed 6 bases, and the junction held 2 bases outside the gene matches. The CDR3 is made up of 14 amino acids. Per the germline V gene, CDR1 is SNHLY and CDR2 is FYNNEI. Here the CDR3 reads CASRGTGGSGELFF. For the CDR3, the DNA is TGTGCCAGCAGGGGGACAGGGGGCTCCGGGGAGCTGTTTTTT.

The CDR3 DNA reads TGTGCCAGCTCACCTCAGGCGGCTAGCGGGAGTTATCACACCGGGGAGCTGTTTTTT. Amino acid sequence: CASSPQAASGSYHTGELFF. The chain employs TRBV18 and TRBJ2-2; 10 bases are a match to TRBD2. The length of the CDR3 is 19 residues. Losses at the gene ends were 3 bases for V and 3 bases for J; bases not matched to a gene: 13. Germline CDR1 is KGHSH and CDR2 is LQKENI.

As for this clone: Within the sample, other DNA sequences also encode this same CDR3. The rearrangement joins TRBV7-2 to TRBJ2-3, with 7 bases lining up with TRBD2. The length of the CDR3 is 14 residues. V was pared by 2 bases and J by 1 base, with 0 bases of the junction left unmatched. The germline gives CDR1 SGHTA, CDR2 FQGNSA. CDR3 sequence: CASSLSGGTDTQYF. The CDR3 nucleotides read TGTGCCAGCAGCTTAAGCGGGGGCACAGATACGCAGTATTTT.

This sequence joins TRBV4-1 and TRBJ2-6, with 10 nucleotides matching TRBD2. This CDR3 is built from 19 residues. Germline CDR1 MGHRA, CDR2 YSYEKL. After removal of 0 bases from V and 1 base from J, the junction contained 6 bases not matched to a gene. Written as DNA, the CDR3 is TGCGCCAGCAGCCAAGATCCGGCTAGCGGGAGATCTGGGGCCAACGTCCTGACTTTC. Its translation is CASSQDPASGRSGANVLTF.

The chain links TRBV28 to TRBJ2-7; 13 nucleotides agree with TRBD2. J lost 2 bases, V lost 5 bases, and 6 bases had no gene match. CDR1 and CDR2 (germline): MDHEN, SYDVKM. The CDR3 sequence is 16 residues long. The CDR3 coding sequence is TGTGCCAGCAGTGCGGGGACTAGCGGGACCCCCTACGAGCAGTACTTC. As protein: CASSAGTSGTPYEQYF.

The gene calls are TRBV6-2 or TRBV6-3 and TRBJ2-3; 10 bases are a match to TRBD2. The CDR3 is made up of 17 amino acids. Per the germline V gene, CDR1 is MNHEY and CDR2 is SVGEGT. With V trimmed by 5 bases and J by 0 bases, 8 bases remained unmatched. The CDR3 DNA reads TGTGCCAGCAGTCAAGCTCGGACTAGCGGAAGCACAGATACGCAGTATTTT. As protein: CASSQARTSGSTDTQYF.

The chain recombines TRBV2 with TRBJ2-5; 7 bases map to TRBD1. Unmatched junction bases numbered 9, after V lost 6 bases and J lost 2 bases. Germline values: CDR1 SNHLY, CDR2 FYNNEI. This CDR3 region has 15 residues. CDR3 sequence (DNA): TGTGCCAGCAGCGCACAGGGGAACCGTCAAGAGACCCAGTACTTC. It codes for CASSAQGNRQETQYF.

This clone was detected a few times. The chain is built from TRBV5-5 and TRBJ2-7; TRBD1 matches 7 bases. Germline CDR1 and CDR2: SGHKS and YYEKEE (reference sequence). V lost 1 base and J lost 2; bases outside the gene matches: 6. The CDR3 is 15 amino acids. The chain's CDR3 is CASSLRTGVAYEQYV. In DNA, the CDR3 is TGTGCCAGCAGCTTGCGCACAGGGGTTGCCTACGAGCAGTACGTC.

The chain uses TRBV5-1 and TRBJ2-3; D perhaps matches TRBD2 (6 bases). CDR1 SGHRS and CDR2 YFSETQ come from the germline V gene. The V and J ends lost 4 bases and 0 bases respectively, with 9 bases between them. The CDR3 totals 14 residues. CDR3 in DNA: TGCGCCAGCAGCCCGGGGACTAGCACAGATACGCAGTATTTT. It is translated as CASSPGTSTDTQYF.

This clone was detected only once. The chain recombines TRBV15 with TRBJ2-5; D is possibly TRBD2 (7 bases). This CDR3 is 15 amino acids long. In germline, CDR1 is LNHNV, CDR2 YYDKDF (reference sequence). Between the trimmed V and J ends, which lost 3 bases and 2 bases, there was a span of 13 bases. CDR3 residues: CATSRTGGQQETQYF. The CDR3 nucleotides read TGTGCCACCAGCAGGACGGGAGGACAGCAAGAGACCCAGTACTTC.

V usage is TRBV3-1 (or the pseudogene TRBV3-2) and J usage is TRBJ1-3; 9 bases agree with TRBD1. CDR1 is LGHDT, CDR2 YNNKEL, per germline (reference sequence). Unmatched junction bases numbered 11, after V lost 5 bases and J lost 0 bases. The length of the CDR3 is 18 residues. DNA of the CDR3: TGTGCCAGCAGCTTACCCACCGGGACAGGGTTCTCTGGAAACACCATATATTTT. This sequence encodes CASSLPTGTGFSGNTIYF.

In its sample, this clone was seen a few times. This chain links TRBV5-4 with TRBJ1-2, with unresolved D. There are 12 residues in the CDR3. CDR1 SGHNT and CDR2 YYREEE come from the germline V gene (reference sequence). Trimming removed 4 bases at V and 8 bases at J, with 12 bases between. CDR3 nucleotide sequence: TGTGCCAGCAGCGAGGGCCTCGGGGGCTACACCTTC. It yields the protein CASSEGLGGYTF.

The rearrangement uses TRBV5-4 and TRBJ2-3; 8 nucleotides agree with TRBD2. This CDR3 comprises 15 residues. The V segment lost 2 bases and the J segment 4 bases; nucleotides outside the gene matches: 6. The germline CDR1 and CDR2 sequences are SGHNT and YYREEE (reference sequence). As DNA, the CDR3 is TGTGCCAGCAGCTTCAAGCTAGCGGGTCCAGATACGCAGTATTTT. Translation gives CASSFKLAGPDTQYF.

V is TRBV5-4 and J is TRBJ2-7; D possibly corresponds to TRBD2 (6 bases). V lost 4 bases, J lost 1 base, and 12 bases lay in between. This CDR3 has 14 amino acids. Germline values: CDR1 SGHNT, CDR2 YYREEE (reference sequence). CDR3 amino acids: CASSPGTGSYEQYF. CDR3 nucleotide sequence: TGTGCCAGCAGCCCCGGGACTGGGTCCTACGAGCAGTACTTC.